The 15 T cell receptor beta chains given below trace back to one sample, sequenced in a study of CD8+CD57+ T cells in acquired aplastic anemia. Genomic DNA acted as the template from which TCR beta VDJ combination and CDR3 sequence profiling were carried out. MiXCR was run by TCRdb on the reads, yielding one entry per CDR3 protein. The profile shows 150,000 to 200,000 distinct CDR3 sequences, under 75% of them singletons. Input material: sorted CD4+, CD8+, or CD8+CD57+ T cells (not recorded which) from PBMCs. All receptors come from a human donor in good health.

Many counts were recorded for this clonotype. The V call is TRBV29-1, the J call TRBJ2-1; D is uncertain. Between the trimmed V and J ends, which lost 1 base and 2 bases, there was a span of 12 bases. CDR1 is SQVTM and CDR2 is ANQGSEA in the germline V gene. The CDR3 length is 15 residues. The CDR3 DNA follows: TGCAGCGTTGAAGGCGACCGAAGGGCCTACAATGAGCAGTTCTTC. Protein: CSVEGDRRAYNEQFF.

The table lists this clonotype with a few counts. This chain links TRBV15 with TRBJ2-3, with TRBD1 matching 8 bases. V dropped 4 bases and J dropped 4; count of bases not matched to a gene: 4. CDR3 length equals 14 residues. Per germline, CDR1 LNHNV and CDR2 YYDKDF (reference sequence). In DNA form, the CDR3 reads TGTGCCACCAGCACACGACAGGGGCCAGATACGCAGTATTTT. This sequence encodes CATSTRQGPDTQYF.

The rearrangement uses TRBV15 and TRBJ2-7, with 10 nucleotides matching TRBD2. Germline CDR1 reads LNHNV; CDR2 reads YYDKDF (reference sequence). J was trimmed by 6 bases and V by 0 bases; bases with no gene match: 2. CDR3 length: 14 amino acids. The CDR3 sequence: CATSRDSGRFEQYF. CDR3 DNA sequence: TGTGCCACCAGCAGAGATAGCGGGAGGTTCGAGCAGTACTTC.

This clonotype appeared many times. The rearrangement links TRBV30 to TRBJ2-3; maybe TRBD2 (6 bases). The CDR3 extends over 14 amino acids. V lost 0 bases and J lost 0, with 7 bases in between. Germline V lookup: CDR1 GTSNPN, CDR2 SVGIG (reference sequence). The CDR3 loop reads CAWSVSGSTDTQYF. DNA of the CDR3: TGTGCCTGGAGTGTAAGCGGGAGCACAGATACGCAGTATTTT.

The CDR3 nucleotides read TGTGCCAGCAGTTACCTCGGGACAGGGGGCTACGAGCAGTACTTC. It translates to CASSYLGTGGYEQYF. The J gene is TRBJ2-7, the V gene TRBV6-1, with 11 bases lining up with TRBD1. This CDR3 contains 15 residues. CDR1 and CDR2 (germline): MNHNS, SASEGT. Trimming took 5 bases from V and 3 from J; bases not matched to a gene: 6.

The chain carries TRBV6-6 and TRBJ2-7; D is undetermined. CDR3 size: 12 residues. CDR1 MNHNY and CDR2 SVGAGI come from the germline V gene (reference sequence). V was clipped by 0 bases and J by 6 bases, with 6 bases between them. CDR3 residues: CASSYSTREQYF. The DNA for the CDR3 is TGTGCCAGCAGTTACTCGACGCGCGAGCAGTACTTC.

The V call is TRBV19, the J call TRBJ1-6; D not resolved. The V and J ends lost 3 bases and 5 bases respectively, with 11 bases between them. CDR1 is LNHDA and CDR2 is SQIVND in the germline V gene (reference sequence). The CDR3 is 15 amino acids. For the CDR3, the DNA is TGTGCCAGTAGTATTCCCAACTCGGATAATTCACCCCTCCACTTT. Translation: CASSIPNSDNSPLHF. Variable domain in full (rest from reference TRBV19 and TRBJ1-6): DGGITQSPKYLFRKEGQNVTLSCEQNLNHDAMYWYRQDPGQGLRLIYYSQIVNDFQKGDIAEGYSVSREKKESFPLTVTSAQKNPTAFYLCASSIPNSDNSPLHFGNGTRLTVT.

This chain joins TRBV20-1 and TRBJ2-7; 8 positions match TRBD2. With V trimmed by 7 bases and J by 1 base, 6 bases remained unmatched. The CDR3 contains 13 residues. The germline gives CDR1 DFQATT, CDR2 SNEGSKA (reference sequence). The CDR3 sequence: CSVIAGRSYEQYF. In DNA form, the CDR3 reads TGCAGTGTCATAGCGGGGAGGTCCTACGAGCAGTACTTC.

This rearrangement joins TRBV20-1 to TRBJ2-2, with 15 bases aligning to TRBD2. V trimming: 4 bases; J trimming: 3 bases; junction bases outside the gene matches: 12. Germline CDR1 DFQATT, CDR2 SNEGSKA (reference sequence). This CDR3 has 19 amino acids. The CDR3 region has the DNA TGCAGTGCTATAACTTTTCGGACTAGCGGGAGGGCCTACACCGGGGAGCTGTTTTTT. Its protein is CSAITFRTSGRAYTGELFF.

This clonotype was counted once. The chain's CDR3 is CATSDTDFPGLNGYTF. DNA of the CDR3: TGTGCCACCAGTGACACGGACTTCCCAGGCCTCAATGGCTACACCTTC. The chain couples TRBV24-1 to TRBJ1-2; no clear D. Trimming left V 4 bases short and J 6 bases short, with 20 bases between. The CDR3 loop spans 16 amino acids. The germline V gene has CDR1 KGHDR and CDR2 SFDVKD.

This clonotype was observed many times. The chain links TRBV11-2 to TRBJ2-5, with 8 bases matching TRBD1. The CDR3 loop spans 15 amino acids. J lost 7 bases, V lost 5 bases, and 12 bases had no gene match. Germline CDR1 and CDR2: SGHAT and FQNNGV. CDR3 DNA: TGTGCCAGCAGCCCAGGGACAGGAGGGGATGGGACCCAGTACTTC. Translating it yields CASSPGTGGDGTQYF.

Comments on this clonotype: At one boundary the junction diverges from the germline segment, which might be a read error. V usage is TRBV7-9 and J usage is TRBJ2-1; TRBD1 or TRBD2 may be the D gene (5 bases each). The CDR3 is 13 residues long. Germline V CDR1 and CDR2: SEHNR, FQNEAQ (reference sequence). CDR3 DNA sequence: TGTGCCAGCATCTTACCAGGGACCGATGAGCAGTTCTTC. It translates to CASILPGTDEQFF. Complete variable domain (other parts from reference TRBV7-9 and TRBJ2-1): DTGVSQNPRHKITKRGQNVTFRCDPISEHNRLYWYRQTLGQGPEFLTYFQNEAQLEKSRLLSDRFSAERPKGSFSTLEIQRTEQGDSAMYLCASILPGTDEQFFGPGTRLTVL.

The table lists this clonotype with a few counts. The junction departs from the called germline gene at one end, perhaps through a read error. The chain has TRBV29-1 and TRBJ2-1; 10 positions agree with TRBD2. The CDR3 has 11 residues. Germline loops: CDR1 SQVTM, CDR2 ANQGSEA. The CDR3 coding sequence is TGCAGCGTAGGGCTAGCGGGAGACGAGCTCTTC. It encodes CSVGLAGDELF.

The gene calls are TRBV7-9 and TRBJ2-3, with 8 nucleotides matching TRBD1. The CDR3 sequence is 17 residues long. CDR1 is SEHNR and CDR2 is FQNEAQ in the germline V gene (reference sequence). With 5 bases clipped from V and 6 bases from J, the junction kept 16 bases outside the gene matches. The CDR3: CASSPADDRGNSDTQYF. The DNA of the CDR3 is TGTGCCAGCAGCCCCGCCGACGACAGGGGTAATTCGGATACGCAGTATTTT.

At least ten counts were recorded for this clonotype. The rearrangement joins TRBV24-1 to TRBJ2-1; unclear D gene. Germline CDR1 reads KGHDR; CDR2 reads SFDVKD. CDR3 size: 15 residues. V was trimmed by 3 bases and J by 2 bases, leaving 10 bases between them. CDR3 nucleotide sequence: TGTGCCACCAGTGATGCCACTTCTCCCTACAATGAGCAGTTCTTC. Protein: CATSDATSPYNEQFF.